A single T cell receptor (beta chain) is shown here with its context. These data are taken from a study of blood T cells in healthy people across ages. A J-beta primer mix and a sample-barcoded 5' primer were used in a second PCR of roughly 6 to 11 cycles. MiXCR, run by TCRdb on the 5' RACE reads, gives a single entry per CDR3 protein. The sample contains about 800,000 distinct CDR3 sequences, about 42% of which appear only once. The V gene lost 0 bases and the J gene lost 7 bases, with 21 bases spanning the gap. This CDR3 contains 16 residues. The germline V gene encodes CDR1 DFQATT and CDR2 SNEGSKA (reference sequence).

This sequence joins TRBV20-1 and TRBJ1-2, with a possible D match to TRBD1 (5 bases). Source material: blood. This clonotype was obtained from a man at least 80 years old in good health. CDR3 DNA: TGCAGTGCTAGAGATAACCCAGGGAGGTCGAGGGGTGGCTACACCTTC. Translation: CSARDNPGRSRGGYTF.